Sequencing of this TCR beta chain was carried out in a study of CXCR3-negative and CXCR3-positive naive CD8 T cells. Study results and caveats: Much lower diversity was found in memory CD8+ cells, while both naive subsets had comparably high diversity. TRB CDR3s were more hydrophobic in CXCR3-positive than in CXCR3-negative naive cells. Cryopreservation partially lowered CXCR3 expression, so most assays used fresh PBMCs.

This clonotype is called medium-sized based on its frequency. As yet, its antigen is unknown. Each CD8+ T cell subset was sorted in triplicate, 330,000 or so cells each. The CDR3 consists of 12 residues. Germline V CDR1 and CDR2: PRHDT, FYEKMQ (reference sequence). The method, 5' RACE with UMI labels, was used to prepare the TRB cDNA libraries. From its re-call of the 5' RACE reads, TCRdb lists each CDR3 protein once, without DNA. This sample's table has fewer than 6,500 distinct CDR3 sequences. V and J are TRBV13 and TRBJ2-2. The clonotype originates from a human donor in good health. Some clones in this sample may be carry-over from other donors' samples. Sample: naive CXCR3+ CD8+ T cells from blood. Subset of the sample: CD45RO-CCR7+CD27+CD95- naive CD8+ T cells expressing CXCR3 (TNR3+). This CDR3 reads CASSYNTGELFF.